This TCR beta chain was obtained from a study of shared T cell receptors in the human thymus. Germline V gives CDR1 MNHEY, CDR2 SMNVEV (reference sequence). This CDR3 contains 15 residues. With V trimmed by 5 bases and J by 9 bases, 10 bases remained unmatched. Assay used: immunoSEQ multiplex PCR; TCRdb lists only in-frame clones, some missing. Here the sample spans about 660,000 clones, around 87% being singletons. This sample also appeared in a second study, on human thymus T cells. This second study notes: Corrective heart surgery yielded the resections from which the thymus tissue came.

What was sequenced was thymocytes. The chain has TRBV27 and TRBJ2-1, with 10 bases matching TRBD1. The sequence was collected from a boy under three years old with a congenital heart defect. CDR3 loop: CASSRQTGGASEQFF. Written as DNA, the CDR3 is TGTGCCAGCAGTCGCCAGACAGGGGGCGCGAGTGAGCAGTTCTTC.